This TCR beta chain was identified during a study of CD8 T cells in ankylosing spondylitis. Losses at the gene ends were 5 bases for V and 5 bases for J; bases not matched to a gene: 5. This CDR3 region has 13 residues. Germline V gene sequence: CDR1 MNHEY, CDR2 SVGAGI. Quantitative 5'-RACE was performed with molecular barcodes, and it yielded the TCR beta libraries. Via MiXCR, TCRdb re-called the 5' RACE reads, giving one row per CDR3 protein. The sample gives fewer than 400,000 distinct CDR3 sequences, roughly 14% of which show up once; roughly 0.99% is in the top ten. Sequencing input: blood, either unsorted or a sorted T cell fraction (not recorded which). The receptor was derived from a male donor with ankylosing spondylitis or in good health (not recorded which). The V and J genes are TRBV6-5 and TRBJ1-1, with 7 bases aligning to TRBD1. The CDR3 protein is CASSTDRVTEAFF. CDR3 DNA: TGTGCCAGCAGTACCGACAGGGTAACTGAAGCTTTCTTT.